This TCR beta chain was captured by sequencing in a study of blood T cell repertoires in COVID-19. Study-level background: The samples span acute and convalescent COVID-19 from the United States, Italy and Spain. From T cells, B-cell-depleted T cells, or PBMCs came the material, which was cDNA or gDNA.

In its sample, this clone was seen once. The method was immunoSEQ multiplex PCR; TCRdb's version includes in-frame clones alone and lacks a portion of them. The sample lists a few hundred thousand clones, about 90% occurring once. The study drew participants aged about 18 to 95 years from 20 to 30 US areas. Sequencing was carried out using PBMCs or T cells enriched from blood (not recorded which). This TCR came from a human donor in a cohort exposed to, infected with or recovered from COVID-19 (not recorded which). The donor label of this sample is uncertain.

The CDR3 bases are TGTGCCAGTAGTAGCATGGGGACTGCCGGCTCCTACGAGCAGTACTTC. Translation: CASSSMGTAGSYEQYF. V is TRBV19 and J is TRBJ2-7; possibly TRBD2 for D (6 bases). The V gene's germline CDR1 is LNHDA and CDR2 SQIVND (reference sequence). V was pared by 4 bases and J by 0 bases, with 16 bases between. The CDR3 extends over 16 amino acids.